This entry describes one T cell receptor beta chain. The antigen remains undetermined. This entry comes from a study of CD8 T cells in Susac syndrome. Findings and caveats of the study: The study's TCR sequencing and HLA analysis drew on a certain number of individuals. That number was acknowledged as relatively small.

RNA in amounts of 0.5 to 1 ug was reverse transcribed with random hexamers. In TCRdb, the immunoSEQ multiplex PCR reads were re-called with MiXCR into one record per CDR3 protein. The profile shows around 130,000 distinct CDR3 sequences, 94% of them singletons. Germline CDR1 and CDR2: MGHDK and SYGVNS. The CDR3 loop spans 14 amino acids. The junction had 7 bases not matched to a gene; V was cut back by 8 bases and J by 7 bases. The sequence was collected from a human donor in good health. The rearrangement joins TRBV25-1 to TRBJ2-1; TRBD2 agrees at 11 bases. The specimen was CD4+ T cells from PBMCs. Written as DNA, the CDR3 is TGTGCCAGCCCTACGACTAGCGGGACGAATGAGCAGTTCTTC. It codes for CASPTTSGTNEQFF.